This T cell receptor beta chain was obtained from a study of blood T cells in healthy people across ages (dated by TCRdb to between 2015 and 2017). Study-level background: Template switching captured roughly one uniquely barcoded TCR beta cDNA molecule per two T cells in model experiments. Two additional independent replicas of 1 million unique cDNA reads from the same blood draw were analyzed for two donors (one aged 18 to 30 and one aged 80 or older). The donors were split into four age groups: young (average 16 years), middle-aged (roughly 42), aged (more than 60) and long-lived (under 90). To track age-related changes in TCR beta repertoire diversity, the study relied on deep sequencing normalized with unique cDNA molecular identifiers. To avoid experimental bias, donors of different ages were distributed randomly across sequencing lanes.

Systemically healthy Caucasian individuals from Russia, over 30 in total and aged roughly 6 to 100 years, were included as donors. Approximately 9.3 milliliters of peripheral blood were drawn from each donor into EDTA-treated Vacutainer tubes. Ficoll-Paque density-gradient centrifugation was used to isolate PBMCs, with at least 6 million per sample. Total RNA was extracted from PBMCs with Trizol reagent, with at least 5 micrograms obtained per sample. For every donor, an aliquot of PBMCs went through flow cytometry to measure the percentages of naive CD45RAhigh/CD27high T cells. Receptor amplification or capture employed 5' RACE. The reads were generated on an Illumina HiSeq 2500. A second PCR of about 6 to 12 cycles was run with a J-beta primer mix and a sample-barcoded 5' primer. A unique molecular identifier was introduced onto each TCR beta cDNA molecule by a template-switch 5' adaptor carrying 12 random nucleotides. At least 2.5 million CDR3-containing paired-end reads were obtained from each sample. First-strand cDNA synthesis was performed from all RNA using the Mint cDNA synthesis kit, with priming by a TRBC-specific oligonucleotide. Following uracil-DNA glycosylase treatment, a first 18-cycle PCR with universal primers M1SS and BC2_uni_R was performed on all cDNA. On the study's bioinformatics: Each sample was normalized by randomly selecting 1 million high-quality reads, each carrying a distinct molecular identifier. Instead of being binned into consensus sequences, reads with shared molecular identifiers were discarded. CDR3 identification, clonotype clustering and error correction used MiTCR with a Q25 quality threshold and the strictest error-elimination algorithm. A nonparametric unseen species model with Euler transformation was used to estimate a lower bound on total TCR beta diversity. TCRdb reran the public reads through fastp at Q25 and MiXCR, keeping productive beta chains. Each entry is one CDR3 protein sequence, shown with its most common DNA and genes. TCRdb's processing, not the study's, gives the V and J calls here. For this sample the table gives over 1.5 million distinct CDR3 sequences, of which 49% were detected only once. The biggest ten clones account for approximately 2.1% of the sample.

The full study reports these points: Compared with the aged group, the long-lived group had more naive CD4+ T cells, fewer expanded clones and increased TCR diversity, a pattern suggesting age selection. Because the CMV infection status of the donors was unknown, age-related changes in expanded clonotypes may potentially have been confounded. Observed TCR beta diversity correlated strongly with the percentage of naive T cells measured by flow cytometry. Conclusive comparison of naive and antigen-experienced compartments was prevented by the profiling of bulk unsorted PBMCs. Total diversity estimates from one million sequenced T cells were considered lower bounds and underestimates. Observed TCR beta diversity per million T cells fell roughly linearly with age, and a significant reduction was already apparent by age about 38.

As for this clonotype: The antigen it recognizes is unknown. Within one base of it there is no much larger clone, and no base qualities were kept.

The source of this sequence is a woman between 35 and 50 years old in good health. Sequencing used blood.

The nucleotide sequence is TGTGCCAGCAGCGGCTGTTTTAGACAGGGGAGGCGGAATGAGCAGTTCTTC. The resulting protein is CASSGCFRQGRRNEQFF. The rearrangement combines TRBV21-1 with TRBJ2-1; the table calls TRBD1, which could not be checked here. TRBV21-1 is tagged as a pseudogene. Including the terminal cysteine and phenylalanine, the CDR3 comprises 17 residues. Only CDR3 DNA remains: 51 bases, in frame from the first base.